Each of the 15 T cell receptor beta chains below was sequenced from the same sample in a study of long-term antiretroviral therapy in people with HIV. Researchers ran immunoSEQ v3.0 at survey level. The protocol was immunoSEQ multiplex PCR, while the TCRdb copy is restricted to in-frame clones and leaves out a portion. The sample records roughly 17,000 clones, approximately 95% being singletons. The sample was unsorted PBMCs, taken around 10 years after starting antiretroviral therapy. The receptor source for this set is a man aged 25-40 years with HIV.

V gene TRBV5-4 combines with J gene TRBJ2-3; 9 positions agree with TRBD1. The V gene's germline CDR1 is SGHNT and CDR2 YYREEE (reference sequence). The CDR3 consists of 16 residues. The junction had 12 bases not matched to a gene; V was cut back by 2 bases and J by 8 bases. CDR3 sequence: CASSFGSDRGHLTQYF. CDR3 sequence (DNA): TGTGCCAGCAGCTTCGGATCGGACAGGGGTCACCTTACGCAGTATTTT.

The chain links TRBV2 to TRBJ1-6, with 10 bases matching TRBD1. Trimming removed 9 bases from V and 5 bases from J; junction bases left unmatched: 7. The CDR3 loop spans 15 amino acids. CDR1 is SNHLY and CDR2 is FYNNEI in the germline V gene. The CDR3, as DNA: TGTGCCAGAAGGGGGACAGGGGTGGATAATTCACCCCTCCACTTT. Its protein product is CARRGTGVDNSPLHF.

The chain carries TRBV6-1 and TRBJ2-5, with D possibly TRBD1 on 5 matching bases. This CDR3 contains 13 residues. V lost 5 bases and J 3 bases, leaving 10 bases between the germline ends. Germline values: CDR1 MNHNS, CDR2 SASEGT. CDR3 bases: TGTGCCAGCAGTTCTGACAGAAAAGAGACCCAGTACTTC. This sequence encodes CASSSDRKETQYF.

This chain joins TRBV10-2 and TRBJ1-1, with D possibly matching TRBD1 (5 bases). This CDR3 is 13 amino acids long. V lost 1 base and J 3 bases, leaving 6 bases between the germline ends. The germline V gene encodes CDR1 WSHSY and CDR2 SAAADI. The CDR3 sequence is CASSEWGDTEAFF. The CDR3 coding sequence is TGCGCCAGCAGTGAGTGGGGGGACACTGAAGCTTTCTTT.

The CDR3 sequence is CASSLVSLLYNEQFF. The CDR3 coding sequence is TGCGCCAGCAGCTTGGTGTCACTCCTTTACAATGAGCAGTTCTTC. This sequence joins TRBV5-1 and TRBJ2-1; no clear D gene. Trimming removed 0 bases from V and 4 bases from J, with 11 bases in between. This CDR3 spans 15 amino acids. Germline lookup yields CDR1 SGHRS and CDR2 YFSETQ.

Note on this clone: The junction does not match germline at one end; this may be a read error. CDR3 in amino acids: CASSPLTLPSVF. CDR3 DNA sequence: TGTGCCAGTAGCCCTCTCACACTCCCTTCGGTCTTC. V and J are TRBV19 and TRBJ2-1; D remains ambiguous. Germline V gives CDR1 LNHDA, CDR2 SQIVND (reference sequence). The CDR3 covers 12 residues.

The V and J genes are TRBV2 and TRBJ1-2; the D gene is possibly TRBD1 (5 bases). This CDR3 region has 15 residues. Germline CDR1 and CDR2: SNHLY and FYNNEI. V was pared by 3 bases and J by 0 bases, with 11 bases between. CDR3 in amino acids: CASSEAGPANYGYTF. Written as DNA, the CDR3 is TGTGCCAGCAGTGAGGCAGGGCCAGCTAACTATGGCTACACCTTC.

The chain couples TRBV6-1 to TRBJ1-1; TRBD1 is a possible D gene (5 bases). The CDR3 has 14 amino acids. V dropped 7 bases and J dropped 8 bases, with 20 bases sitting between them. From germline, CDR1 is MNHNS and CDR2 SASEGT. CDR3 nucleotides: TGTGCCAGCACCCAACCCGGGGGAGAGTCCGAAGCTTTCTTT. Translation: CASTQPGGESEAFF.

The chain links TRBV6-1 to TRBJ2-3; weak D call: TRBD1 (5 bases). Germline assignment: CDR1 MNHNS and CDR2 SASEGT. CDR3 size: 17 residues. The V end was cut by 2 bases, the J end by 0 bases, with 15 bases between. CDR3 sequence: CASSETRVHPSTDTQYF. Written as DNA, the CDR3 is TGTGCCAGCAGTGAAACCAGGGTCCACCCAAGCACAGATACGCAGTATTTT.

The chain joins TRBV5-1 to TRBJ1-4; possible D gene TRBD1, 5 bases. CDR1 and CDR2 from the germline V gene are SGHRS and YFSETQ. V was trimmed by 4 bases and J by 3 bases, leaving 10 bases between them. The CDR3 sequence is 14 residues long. For the CDR3, the DNA is TGCGCCAGCAGCCTAGGGGATGCTAATGAAAAACTGTTTTTT. Translating it yields CASSLGDANEKLFF.

V usage is TRBV10-2 and J usage is TRBJ2-2; D uncertain. The CDR3 runs to 13 residues. The ends were cut back, 10 bases at V and 3 bases at J, with 12 bases in the middle. The germline V gene encodes CDR1 WSHSY and CDR2 SAAADI. CDR3 amino acids: CAIALTDTGELFF. For the CDR3, the DNA is TGCGCCATAGCCCTTACCGACACCGGGGAGCTGTTTTTT.

The rearrangement links TRBV9 to TRBJ2-5, with 7 bases that match TRBD1. J lost 2 bases, V lost 2 bases, and 6 bases had no gene match. This CDR3 is built from 15 residues. In germline, CDR1 is SGDLS, CDR2 YYNGEE. CDR3 loop: CASSVGTAIQETQYF. CDR3 nucleotide sequence: TGTGCCAGCAGCGTGGGGACAGCAATACAAGAGACCCAGTACTTC. The full variable domain, with the rest looked up from reference TRBV9 and TRBJ2-5, is DSGVTQTPKHLITATGQRVTLRCSPRSGDLSVYWYQQSLDQGLQFLIQYYNGEERAKGNILERFSAQQFPDLHSELNLSSLELGDSALYFCASSVGTAIQETQYFGPGTRLLVL.

This chain joins TRBV5-4 and TRBJ2-1; D could derive from TRBD1 or TRBD2 (6 bases each). CDR1 SGHNT and CDR2 YYREEE come from the germline V gene (reference sequence). With 4 bases removed from V and 8 bases from J, the gap between germline ends came to 22 bases. The CDR3 runs to 16 residues. CDR3 region: CASSILLWGARDEQFF. The DNA of the CDR3 is TGTGCCAGCAGCATCCTTCTTTGGGGGGCGCGCGATGAGCAGTTCTTC.

The V and J genes are TRBV6-1 and TRBJ2-1, with a tentative D call TRBD1 (6 bases). V was clipped by 5 bases and J by 4 bases, with 12 bases between them. The CDR3 is 14 amino acids. Germline-derived CDR1 and CDR2 are MNHNS and SASEGT. The CDR3 sequence: CASSFPTGYNEQFF. The CDR3 coding sequence is TGTGCCAGCAGTTTTCCCACAGGGTACAATGAGCAGTTCTTC.

The chain has TRBV18 and TRBJ2-1, with a possible D match to TRBD2 (6 bases). Trimming shortened V by 3 bases and J by 10 bases, and 13 bases separated the two germline ends. The CDR3 spans 13 residues. Germline V gene data show CDR1 as KGHSH and CDR2 as LQKENI. The CDR3 DNA reads as TGTGCCAGCTCACCCAGGCTAGCGCAGGAGCAGTTCTTC. This gives the protein CASSPRLAQEQFF.